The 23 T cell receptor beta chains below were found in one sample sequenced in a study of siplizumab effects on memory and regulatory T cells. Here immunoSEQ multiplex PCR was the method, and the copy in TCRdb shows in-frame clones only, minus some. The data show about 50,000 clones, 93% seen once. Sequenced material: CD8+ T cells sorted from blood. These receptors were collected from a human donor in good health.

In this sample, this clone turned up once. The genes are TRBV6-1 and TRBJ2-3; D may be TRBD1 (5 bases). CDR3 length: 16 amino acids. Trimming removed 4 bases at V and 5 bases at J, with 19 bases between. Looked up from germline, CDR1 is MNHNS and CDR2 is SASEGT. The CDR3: CASSADSPRYRDTQYF. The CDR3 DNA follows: TGTGCCAGCAGTGCCGACAGCCCGAGATACCGAGATACGCAGTATTTT.

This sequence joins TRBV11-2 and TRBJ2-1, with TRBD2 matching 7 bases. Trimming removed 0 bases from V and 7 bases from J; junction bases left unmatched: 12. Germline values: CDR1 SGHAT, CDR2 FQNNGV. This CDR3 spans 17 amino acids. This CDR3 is CASSLDGPSGFVNEQFF. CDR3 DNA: TGTGCCAGCAGCTTAGATGGGCCTAGCGGATTTGTGAATGAGCAGTTCTTC. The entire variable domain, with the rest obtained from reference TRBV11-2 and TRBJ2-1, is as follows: EAGVAQSPRYKIIEKRQSVAFWCNPISGHATLYWYQQILGQGPKLLIQFQNNGVVDDSQLPKDRFSAERLKGVDSTLKIQPAKLEDSAVYLCASSLDGPSGFVNEQFFGPGTRLTVL.

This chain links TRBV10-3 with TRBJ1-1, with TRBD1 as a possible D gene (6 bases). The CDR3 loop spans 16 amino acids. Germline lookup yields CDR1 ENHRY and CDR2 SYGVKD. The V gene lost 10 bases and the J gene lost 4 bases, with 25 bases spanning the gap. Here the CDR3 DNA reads TGTGCCACCGAAGACATAATGGACAGAGGTAGCACTGAAGCTTTCTTT. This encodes CATEDIMDRGSTEAFF.

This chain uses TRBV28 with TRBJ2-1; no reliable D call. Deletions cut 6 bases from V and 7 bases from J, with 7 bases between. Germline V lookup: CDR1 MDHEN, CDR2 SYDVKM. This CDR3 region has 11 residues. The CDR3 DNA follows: TGTGCCAGCAGCTGGATAAATGAGCAGTTCTTC. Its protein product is CASSWINEQFF.

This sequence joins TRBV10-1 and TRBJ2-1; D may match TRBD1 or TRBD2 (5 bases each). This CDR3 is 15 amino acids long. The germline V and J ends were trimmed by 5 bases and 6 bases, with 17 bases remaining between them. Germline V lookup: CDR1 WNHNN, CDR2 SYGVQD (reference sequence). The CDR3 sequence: CASSSERGSINEQFF. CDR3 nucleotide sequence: TGCGCCAGCAGTTCGGAGAGGGGAAGCATCAATGAGCAGTTCTTC.

The CDR3 nucleotides are TGTGCCAGCAGCGTGAGAGGGGTGAGGGAGCAGTACTTC. Protein sequence: CASSVRGVREQYF. V gene TRBV9 combines with J gene TRBJ2-7; either TRBD1 or TRBD2 may fit D (5 bases each). The CDR3 loop spans 13 amino acids. CDR1 and CDR2 (germline): SGDLS, YYNGEE. V was cut by 2 bases and J by 7 bases, with 13 bases left in between.

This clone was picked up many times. In DNA, the CDR3 is TGTGCCAGCAGTGACGGGACAGGGGGCAATGAGCAGTTCTTC. The encoded protein is CASSDGTGGNEQFF. This rearrangement joins TRBV6-4 to TRBJ2-1; 11 bases align to TRBD1. J gave up 6 bases and V 2 bases, and 0 bases lay outside the gene matches. CDR3 length: 14 amino acids. Germline CDR1 reads MRHNA; CDR2 reads SNTAGT.

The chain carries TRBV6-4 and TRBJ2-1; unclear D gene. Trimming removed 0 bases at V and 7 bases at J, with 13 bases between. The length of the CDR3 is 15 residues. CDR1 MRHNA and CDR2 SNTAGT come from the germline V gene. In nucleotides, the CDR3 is TGTGCCAGCAGTGACTCGAACTCGGCCTCTAATGAGCAGTTCTTC. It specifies CASSDSNSASNEQFF.

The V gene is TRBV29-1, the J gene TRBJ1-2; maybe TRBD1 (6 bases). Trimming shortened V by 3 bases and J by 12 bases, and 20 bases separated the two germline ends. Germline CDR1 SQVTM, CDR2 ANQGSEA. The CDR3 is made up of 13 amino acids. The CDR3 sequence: CSVDRPGAMANTF. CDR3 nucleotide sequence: TGCAGCGTTGATAGGCCAGGGGCTATGGCTAACACCTTC.

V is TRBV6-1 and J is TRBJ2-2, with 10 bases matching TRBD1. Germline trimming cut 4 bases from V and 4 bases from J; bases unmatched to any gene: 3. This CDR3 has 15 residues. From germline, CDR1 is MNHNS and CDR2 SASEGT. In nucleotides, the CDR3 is TGTGCCAGCAGTGGACAGGGGGCGGGCACCGGGGAGCTGTTTTTT. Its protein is CASSGQGAGTGELFF.

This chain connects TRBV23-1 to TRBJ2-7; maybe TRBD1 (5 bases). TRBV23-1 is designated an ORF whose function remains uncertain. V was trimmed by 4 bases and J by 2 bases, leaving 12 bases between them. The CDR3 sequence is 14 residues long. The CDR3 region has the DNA TGCGCCAGCAGTCTCCGGACACCCCCCTACGAGCAGTACTTC. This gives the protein CASSLRTPPYEQYF.

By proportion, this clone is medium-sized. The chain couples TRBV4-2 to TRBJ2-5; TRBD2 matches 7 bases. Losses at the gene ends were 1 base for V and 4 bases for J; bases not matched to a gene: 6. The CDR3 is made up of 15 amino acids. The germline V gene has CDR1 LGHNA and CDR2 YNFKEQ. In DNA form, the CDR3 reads TGTGCCAGCAGCCAAGGGGGGGGTGAGAGAGAGACCCAGTACTTC. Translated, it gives CASSQGGGERETQYF.

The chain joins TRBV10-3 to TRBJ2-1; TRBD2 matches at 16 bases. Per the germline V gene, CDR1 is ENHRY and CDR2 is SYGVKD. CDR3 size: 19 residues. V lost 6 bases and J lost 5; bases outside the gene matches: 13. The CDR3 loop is CAIRLDRGLAGGPDNEQFF. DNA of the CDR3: TGTGCCATCAGATTAGACAGGGGACTAGCGGGAGGGCCTGACAATGAGCAGTTCTTC.

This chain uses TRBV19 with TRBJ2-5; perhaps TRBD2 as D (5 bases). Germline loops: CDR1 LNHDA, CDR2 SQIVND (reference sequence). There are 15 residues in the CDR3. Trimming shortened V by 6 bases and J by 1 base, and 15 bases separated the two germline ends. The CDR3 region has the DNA TGTGCCAGTAGAAGATACTCGGGGATCCAAGAGACCCAGTACTTC. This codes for CASRRYSGIQETQYF.

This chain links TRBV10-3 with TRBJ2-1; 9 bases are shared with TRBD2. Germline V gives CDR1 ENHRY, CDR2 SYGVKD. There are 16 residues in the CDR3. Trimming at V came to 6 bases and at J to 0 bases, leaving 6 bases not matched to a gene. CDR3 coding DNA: TGTGCCATCAGCGAAGCTAGCGGGATCTCCTACAATGAGCAGTTCTTC. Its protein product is CAISEASGISYNEQFF.

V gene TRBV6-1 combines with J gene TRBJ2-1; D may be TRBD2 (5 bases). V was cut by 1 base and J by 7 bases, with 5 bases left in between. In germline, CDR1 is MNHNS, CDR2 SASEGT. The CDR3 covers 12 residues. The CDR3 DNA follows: TGTGCCAGCAGTGAAGTAGCGAATGAGCAGTTCTTC. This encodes CASSEVANEQFF.

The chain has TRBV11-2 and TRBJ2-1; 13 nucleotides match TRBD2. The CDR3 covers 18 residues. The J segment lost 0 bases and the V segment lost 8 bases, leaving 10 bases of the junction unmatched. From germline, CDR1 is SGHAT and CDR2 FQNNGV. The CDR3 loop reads CASHQGLAGPSSYNEQFF. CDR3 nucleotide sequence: TGTGCCAGCCACCAGGGACTAGCGGGACCAAGCTCCTACAATGAGCAGTTCTTC.

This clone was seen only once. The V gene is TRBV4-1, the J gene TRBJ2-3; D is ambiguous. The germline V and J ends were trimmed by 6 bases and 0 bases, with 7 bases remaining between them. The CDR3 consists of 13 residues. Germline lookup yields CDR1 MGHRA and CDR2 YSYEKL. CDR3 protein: CASRTTSTDTQYF. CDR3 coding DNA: TGCGCCAGCAGGACAACTAGCACAGATACGCAGTATTTT.

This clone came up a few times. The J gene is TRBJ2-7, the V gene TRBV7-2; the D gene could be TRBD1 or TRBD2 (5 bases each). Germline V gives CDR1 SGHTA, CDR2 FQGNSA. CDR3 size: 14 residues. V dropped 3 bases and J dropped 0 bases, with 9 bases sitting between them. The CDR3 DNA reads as TGTGCCAGCAGCTTTCGGGGCCCCTCCTACGAGCAGTACTTC. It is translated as CASSFRGPSYEQYF.

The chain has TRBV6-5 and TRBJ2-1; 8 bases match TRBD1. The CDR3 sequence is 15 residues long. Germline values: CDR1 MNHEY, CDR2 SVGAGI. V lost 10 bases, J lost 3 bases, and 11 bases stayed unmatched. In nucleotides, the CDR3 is TGTGCCACATCGACAGGGGCAACTATCTACAATGAGCAGTTCTTC. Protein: CATSTGATIYNEQFF.

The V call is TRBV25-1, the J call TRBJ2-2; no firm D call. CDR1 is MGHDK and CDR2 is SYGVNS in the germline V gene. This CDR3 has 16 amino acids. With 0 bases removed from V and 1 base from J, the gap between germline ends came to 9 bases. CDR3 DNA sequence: TGTGCCAGCAGTGAATACTCGGGCCGGAACACCGGGGAGCTGTTTTTT. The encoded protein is CASSEYSGRNTGELFF.

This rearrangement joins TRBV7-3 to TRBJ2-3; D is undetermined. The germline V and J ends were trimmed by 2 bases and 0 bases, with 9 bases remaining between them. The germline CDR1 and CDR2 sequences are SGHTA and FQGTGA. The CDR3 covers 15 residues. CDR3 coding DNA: TGTGCCAGCAGCTTAGGCGGAACTAGCACAGATACGCAGTATTTT. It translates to CASSLGGTSTDTQYF.

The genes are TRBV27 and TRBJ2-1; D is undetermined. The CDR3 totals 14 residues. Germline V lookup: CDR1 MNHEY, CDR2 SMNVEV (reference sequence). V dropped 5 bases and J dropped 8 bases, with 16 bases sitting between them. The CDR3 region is CASSPIALFDEQFF. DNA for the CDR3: TGTGCCAGCAGTCCCATCGCACTTTTTGATGAGCAGTTCTTC.